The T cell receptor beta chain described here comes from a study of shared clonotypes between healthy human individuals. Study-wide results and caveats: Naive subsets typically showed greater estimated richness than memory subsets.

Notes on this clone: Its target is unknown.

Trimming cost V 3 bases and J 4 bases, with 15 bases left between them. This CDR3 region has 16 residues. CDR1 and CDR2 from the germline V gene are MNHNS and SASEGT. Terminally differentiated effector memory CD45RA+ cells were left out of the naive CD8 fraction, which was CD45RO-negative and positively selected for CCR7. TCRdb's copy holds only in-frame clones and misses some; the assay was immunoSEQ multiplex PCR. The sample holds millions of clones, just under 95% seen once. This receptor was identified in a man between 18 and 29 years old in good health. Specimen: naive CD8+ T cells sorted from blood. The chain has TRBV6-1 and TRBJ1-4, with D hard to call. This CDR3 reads CASSDPRGSGNEKLFF. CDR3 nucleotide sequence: TGTGCCAGCAGTGACCCCCGAGGGTCAGGTAATGAAAAACTGTTTTTT.